This T cell receptor beta chain emerged from a study of identical twins. Unique molecular identifiers were in the cDNA, with template-switch universal primer binding. TCRdb re-called the 5' RACE reads with MiXCR, one entry per CDR3 protein. This table holds about 250,000 distinct CDR3 sequences, about 8% found once. Remarks on this clonotype: Its antigen is not known.

Study results and limitations: For out-of-frame beta sequences, excess twin sharing was weaker. Diverse VJ usage suggested most zero-insertion clonotypes were not invariant T cells.

Germline V lookup: CDR1 SEHNR, CDR2 FQNEAQ (reference sequence). The CDR3 has 15 residues. V was trimmed by 4 bases and J by 2 bases, leaving 14 bases between them. A further study also used this sample, focusing on yellow fever vaccine responses in identical twins. That work states: A vaccine T cell response that seemed partly convergent and partly personalized was reported in twins.

Sample: CD8+ T cells sorted from blood. The gene calls are TRBV7-9 and TRBJ2-5; possible D gene TRBD1, 6 bases. This receptor was obtained from a woman between 18 and 30 years old in good health. CDR3 protein: CASSSLRDRQETQYF. The CDR3 DNA follows: TGTGCCAGCAGCTCACTCAGAGACAGGCAAGAGACCCAGTACTTC.